The 24 T cell receptor beta chains below come from one sample, sequenced in a study of T cell responses to AZD1222 COVID-19 vaccine. Only in-frame clones appear in the TCRdb table, and some are missing; sequencing was by immunoSEQ multiplex PCR. Of 90,000 to 130,000 clones listed, 87% are singletons. The specimen comprised peripheral blood, sampled on day 0 of AZD1222 vaccination. The receptors originated from an adult in good health.

V is TRBV9 and J is TRBJ2-3; unclear D gene. CDR3 size: 13 residues. V was trimmed by 7 bases and J by 1 base, leaving 10 bases between them. From germline, CDR1 is SGDLS and CDR2 YYNGEE. This chain's CDR3 is CASGQTGTDTQYF. The DNA for the CDR3 is TGTGCCAGCGGGCAGACCGGCACAGATACGCAGTATTTT.

Remarks on this clone: Additional DNA sequences in this sample encode the identical CDR3. J is TRBJ1-5 and V is TRBV27; D may be TRBD1 (6 bases). Trimming removed 6 bases from V and 3 bases from J, with 9 bases in between. This CDR3 comprises 13 residues. Germline V lookup: CDR1 MNHEY, CDR2 SMNVEV (reference sequence). CDR3 in amino acids: CASSRGSNQPQHF. DNA for the CDR3: TGTGCCAGCAGCAGGGGCTCCAATCAGCCCCAGCATTTT.

The J gene is TRBJ2-5, the V gene TRBV19, with D hard to call. The germline CDR1 and CDR2 sequences are LNHDA and SQIVND (reference sequence). Trimming left V 4 bases short and J 5 bases short, with 17 bases between. The CDR3 sequence is 15 residues long. Here the CDR3 reads CASSTLPPGGETQYF. DNA for the CDR3: TGTGCCAGTAGTACCCTCCCTCCGGGTGGGGAGACCCAGTACTTC.

J is TRBJ1-6 and V is TRBV5-6; TRBD1 matches 7 bases. The CDR3 runs 16 residues. The V and J ends lost 4 bases and 8 bases, in that order; junction bases with no gene match: 12. Germline V gene sequence: CDR1 SGHDT, CDR2 YYEEEE. The DNA of the CDR3 is TGTGCCAGCAGCGGAACGACAGGGACAGTTTATTCACCCCTCCACTTT. Translation gives CASSGTTGTVYSPLHF.

This chain joins TRBV7-6 and TRBJ2-7, with a tentative D call TRBD2 (7 bases). Germline CDR1 is SGHVS and CDR2 is FNYEAQ. V lost 1 base and J lost 3, with 16 bases in between. CDR3 length equals 16 residues. CDR3: CASSLESGAGHYEQYF. The CDR3 nucleotides read TGTGCCAGCAGCTTAGAAAGCGGAGCGGGACACTACGAGCAGTACTTC.

This chain connects TRBV28 to TRBJ2-7, with a tentative D call TRBD1 (6 bases). This CDR3 is built from 15 residues. The ends were cut back, 5 bases at V and 6 bases at J, with 20 bases in the middle. CDR1 and CDR2 from the germline V gene are MDHEN and SYDVKM. Written as DNA, the CDR3 is TGTGCCAGCAGTGCTTCTTCAGGCAGGGGCTCCGAGCAGTACTTC. Residues: CASSASSGRGSEQYF.

This sequence joins TRBV28 and TRBJ2-7, with D perhaps TRBD2 (6 bases). CDR1 is MDHEN and CDR2 is SYDVKM in the germline V gene. Trimming removed 4 bases at V and 3 bases at J, with 10 bases between. This CDR3 region has 13 residues. The CDR3 coding sequence is TGTGCCAGCAGTTCCCCGGGGGACTACGAGCAGTACTTC. Translated, it gives CASSSPGDYEQYF.

V usage is TRBV27 and J usage is TRBJ2-6; maybe TRBD1 (6 bases). Germline V gene data show CDR1 as MNHEY and CDR2 as SMNVEV (reference sequence). V lost 4 bases to trimming and J lost 0 bases, with 16 bases between them. The CDR3 contains 18 residues. The CDR3 loop is CASSSVSGQSSGANVLTF. DNA of the CDR3: TGTGCCAGCAGTTCTGTATCTGGACAGTCCTCTGGGGCCAACGTCCTGACTTTC.

The chain has TRBV28 and TRBJ1-2; perhaps TRBD1 as D (6 bases). The CDR3 extends over 14 amino acids. Trimming cost V 7 bases and J 4 bases, with 16 bases left between them. Germline V lookup: CDR1 MDHEN, CDR2 SYDVKM. CDR3 bases: TGTGCCAGCAAGGGGGGCTCAATCCTCTATGGCTACACCTTC. Amino acid sequence: CASKGGSILYGYTF.

This clone was counted a single time. The genes are TRBV28 and TRBJ2-3; 7 nucleotides agree with TRBD2. The CDR3 runs 16 residues. V shed 4 bases and J 3 bases; nucleotides not matched to a gene: 10. The germline V gene encodes CDR1 MDHEN and CDR2 SYDVKM. The CDR3 sequence: CASSSAGTTITDTQYF. CDR3 nucleotide sequence: TGTGCCAGCAGTTCCGCCGGGACTACAATAACAGATACGCAGTATTTT.

The genes are TRBV5-6 and TRBJ2-1; tentative D call: TRBD1 (6 bases). CDR1 is SGHDT and CDR2 is YYEEEE in the germline V gene. The CDR3 is made up of 12 amino acids. V was clipped by 4 bases and J by 7 bases, with 9 bases between them. CDR3 nucleotide sequence: TGTGCCAGCAGCCTTCAGGGGAATGAGCAGTTCTTC. It translates to CASSLQGNEQFF.

The chain has TRBV9 and TRBJ2-5; D might be TRBD1 (6 bases). In germline, CDR1 is SGDLS, CDR2 YYNGEE. The CDR3 sequence is 14 residues long. Trimming shortened V by 2 bases and J by 4 bases, and 12 bases separated the two germline ends. In nucleotides, the CDR3 is TGTGCCAGCAGCGTGACACAGGGTGGAGAGACCCAGTACTTC. It translates to CASSVTQGGETQYF.

The rearrangement uses TRBV5-4 and TRBJ2-1; the D is unclear. The CDR3 has 14 residues. Germline-derived CDR1 and CDR2 are SGHNT and YYREEE (reference sequence). With 7 bases removed from V and 8 bases from J, the gap between germline ends came to 19 bases. CDR3 protein: CASRSGPQSDEQFF. Here the CDR3 DNA reads TGTGCCAGCCGGTCCGGTCCTCAAAGTGATGAGCAGTTCTTC.

This clone has just one count. The CDR3 sequence is CASTPPGEAGANYGYTF. As DNA, the CDR3 is TGTGCCAGCACCCCCCCGGGAGAGGCAGGAGCTAACTATGGCTACACCTTC. The V call is TRBV7-8, the J call TRBJ1-2; no clear D. Trimming cost V 7 bases and J 0 bases, with 21 bases left between them. The germline V gene encodes CDR1 SGHVS and CDR2 FQNEAQ. This CDR3 is 17 amino acids long.

The chain carries TRBV20-1 and TRBJ1-4; D unresolved. CDR3 length equals 11 residues. V was pared by 3 bases and J by 7 bases, with 6 bases between. The V gene's germline CDR1 is DFQATT and CDR2 SNEGSKA (reference sequence). The CDR3 DNA reads TGCAGTGCTAGTAGGCTTGAAAAACTGTTTTTT. It yields the protein CSASRLEKLFF.

The V and J genes are TRBV30 and TRBJ1-6; D possibly corresponds to TRBD1 (5 bases). The ends were cut back, 1 base at V and 14 bases at J, with 15 bases in the middle. The CDR3 covers 13 residues. Germline V lookup: CDR1 GTSNPN, CDR2 SVGIG (reference sequence). This chain's CDR3 is CAWSGGGKSSLHF. The CDR3 region has the DNA TGTGCCTGGAGTGGTGGGGGGAAAAGTTCCCTCCACTTT.

The rearrangement uses TRBV5-5 and TRBJ2-7; weak D call: TRBD1 (5 bases). Germline lookup yields CDR1 SGHKS and CDR2 YYEKEE (reference sequence). The CDR3 covers 15 residues. The ends were cut back, 0 bases at V and 0 bases at J, with 10 bases in the middle. The CDR3 reads CASSLEGWSSYEQYF. The CDR3 nucleotides read TGTGCCAGCAGCTTGGAGGGGTGGAGCTCCTACGAGCAGTACTTC.

The genes are TRBV11-3 and TRBJ2-7, with D perhaps given as TRBD1 or TRBD2 (6 bases each). CDR3 length equals 12 residues. In germline, CDR1 is SGHNT, CDR2 YENEEA. Trimming removed 5 bases at V and 5 bases at J, with 10 bases between. CDR3 protein: CASSRGGNEQYF. The CDR3 DNA is TGTGCCAGCAGCCGAGGGGGGAACGAGCAGTACTTC.

The chain employs TRBV3-1 (or the pseudogene TRBV3-2) and TRBJ1-5; D might be TRBD1 (6 bases). Trimming took off 4 bases at V and 7 bases at J, with 14 bases between the two ends. This CDR3 has 14 amino acids. Germline V gene sequence: CDR1 LGHDT, CDR2 YNNKEL (reference sequence). In DNA, the CDR3 is TGTGCCAGCAGCCTAAGACAGGATGGGCAGCCCCAGCATTTT. This encodes CASSLRQDGQPQHF.

This chain uses TRBV4-1 with TRBJ2-1, with D possibly TRBD2 on 5 matching bases. CDR1 and CDR2 from the germline V gene are MGHRA and YSYEKL. V gave up 3 bases and J gave up 6 bases, with 12 bases separating them. The CDR3 has 14 amino acids. For the CDR3, the DNA is TGCGCCAGCAGCCACCCAACTAGGAGCAATGAGCAGTTCTTC. It is translated as CASSHPTRSNEQFF.

The chain combines TRBV5-4 with TRBJ1-2, with a weak D call TRBD1 (5 bases). The V and J ends lost 1 base and 2 bases respectively, with 6 bases between them. The length of the CDR3 is 13 residues. Germline-derived CDR1 and CDR2 are SGHNT and YYREEE (reference sequence). In DNA form, the CDR3 reads TGTGCCAGCAGCTTGAACAGGAACTATGGCTACACCTTC. It codes for CASSLNRNYGYTF.

The table lists this clone with a count of one. This chain connects TRBV5-6 to TRBJ2-7; D gene unclear. The length of the CDR3 is 15 residues. Deletions cut 0 bases from V and 2 bases from J, with 12 bases between. Per germline, CDR1 SGHDT and CDR2 YYEEEE. CDR3 protein: CASSLEPGPTYEQYF. CDR3 bases: TGTGCCAGCAGCTTGGAACCTGGCCCCACCTACGAGCAGTACTTC. The entire variable domain, with the rest obtained from reference TRBV5-6 and TRBJ2-7, is as follows: DAGVTQSPTHLIKTRGQQVTLRCSPKSGHDTVSWYQQALGQGPQFIFQYYEEEERQRGNFPDRFSGHQFPNYSSELNVNALLLGDSALYLCASSLEPGPTYEQYFGPGTRLTVT.

The rearrangement joins TRBV5-4 to TRBJ2-1; TRBD2 matches 9 bases. The CDR3 length is 16 residues. Per germline, CDR1 SGHNT and CDR2 YYREEE (reference sequence). V trimming: 4 bases; J trimming: 2 bases; junction bases outside the gene matches: 7. For the CDR3, the DNA is TGTGCCAGCAGCCAGACTGGGACTAGCCCCTACAATGAGCAGTTCTTC. The encoded protein is CASSQTGTSPYNEQFF.

The chain joins TRBV11-3 to TRBJ2-1, with 10 nucleotides matching TRBD1. Looked up from germline, CDR1 is SGHNT and CDR2 is YENEEA. V gave up 2 bases and J gave up 9 bases; unmatched junction bases: 10. The CDR3 is 16 residues long. CDR3 bases: TGTGCCAGCAGCTTAACCGGGACAGGGGTATTGGGTGAGCAGTTCTTC. Its protein product is CASSLTGTGVLGEQFF.